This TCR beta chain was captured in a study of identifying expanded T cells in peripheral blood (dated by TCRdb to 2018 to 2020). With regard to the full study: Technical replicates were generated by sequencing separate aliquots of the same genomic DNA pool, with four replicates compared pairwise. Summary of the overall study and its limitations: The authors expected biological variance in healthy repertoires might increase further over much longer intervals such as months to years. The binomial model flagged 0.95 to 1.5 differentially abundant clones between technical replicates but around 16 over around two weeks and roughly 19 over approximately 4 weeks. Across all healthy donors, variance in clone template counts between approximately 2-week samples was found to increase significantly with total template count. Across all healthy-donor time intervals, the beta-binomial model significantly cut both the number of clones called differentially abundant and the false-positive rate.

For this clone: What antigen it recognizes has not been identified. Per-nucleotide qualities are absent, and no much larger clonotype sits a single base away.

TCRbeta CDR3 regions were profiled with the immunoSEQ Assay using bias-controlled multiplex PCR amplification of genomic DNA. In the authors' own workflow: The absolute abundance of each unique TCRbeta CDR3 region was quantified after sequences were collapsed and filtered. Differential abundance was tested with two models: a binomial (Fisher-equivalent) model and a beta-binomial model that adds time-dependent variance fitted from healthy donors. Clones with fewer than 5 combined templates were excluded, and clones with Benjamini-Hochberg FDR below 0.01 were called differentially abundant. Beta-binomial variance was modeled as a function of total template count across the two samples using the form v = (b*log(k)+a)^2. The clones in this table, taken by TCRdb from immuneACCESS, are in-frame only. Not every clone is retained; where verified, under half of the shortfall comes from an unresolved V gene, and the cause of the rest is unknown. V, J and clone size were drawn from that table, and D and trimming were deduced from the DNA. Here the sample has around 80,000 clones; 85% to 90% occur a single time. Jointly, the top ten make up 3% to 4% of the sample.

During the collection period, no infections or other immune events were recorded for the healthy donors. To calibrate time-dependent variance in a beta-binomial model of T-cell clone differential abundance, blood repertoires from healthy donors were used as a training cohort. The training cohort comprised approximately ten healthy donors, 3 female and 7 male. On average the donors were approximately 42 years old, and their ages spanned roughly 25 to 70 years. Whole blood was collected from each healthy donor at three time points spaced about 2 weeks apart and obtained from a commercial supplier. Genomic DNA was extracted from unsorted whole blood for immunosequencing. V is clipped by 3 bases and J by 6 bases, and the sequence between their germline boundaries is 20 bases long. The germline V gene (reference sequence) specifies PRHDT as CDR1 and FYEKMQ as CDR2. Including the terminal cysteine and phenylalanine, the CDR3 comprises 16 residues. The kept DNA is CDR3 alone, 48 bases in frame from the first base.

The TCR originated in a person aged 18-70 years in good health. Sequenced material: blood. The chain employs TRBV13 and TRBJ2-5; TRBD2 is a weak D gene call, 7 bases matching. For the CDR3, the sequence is CASSFFSGGDWKTQYF. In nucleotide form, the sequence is TGTGCCAGCAGCTTTTTTTCGGGGGGCGACTGGAAGACCCAGTACTTC.